Given below is one T cell receptor beta chain in context. The protocol was immunoSEQ multiplex PCR, while the TCRdb copy is restricted to in-frame clones and leaves out a portion. The data show approximately 300,000 clones, around 85% seen once. The data were obtained in a study of blood T cell repertoires in COVID-19. Study details: COVID-19 samples from acute and convalescent phases originated in the United States, Italy and Spain.

Trimming took off 0 bases at V and 3 bases at J, with 8 bases between the two ends. From germline, CDR1 is KGHDR and CDR2 SFDVKD. This CDR3 comprises 15 residues. The chain is built from TRBV24-1 and TRBJ1-5; D gene uncertain. The sequence was collected from a woman in her forties or fifties with active or convalescent COVID-19. The sample was peripheral blood. DNA of the CDR3: TGTGCCACCAGTGATTTGAGCACGCTCAATCAGCCCCAGCATTTT. Translating gives CATSDLSTLNQPQHF.